This T cell receptor beta chain stems from a study of cytomegalovirus exposure and HLA in healthy donors. The CDR3 is made up of 16 amino acids. Germline CDR1 SNHLY, CDR2 FYNNEI. Comments on this clone: Sequence at one end of the junction differs from germline and may be a read error.

60 Vbeta and 13 Jbeta primers were used in PCR. Data came from immunoSEQ multiplex PCR; TCRdb stores just in-frame clones and leaves some out. Of more than 85,000 clones listed, roughly two thirds were seen once; the top ten hold under 10%. The chain is built from TRBV2 and TRBJ1-5; D might be TRBD1 (5 bases). Sequencing was done on a sample of PBMCs. This clonotype was sampled from a man in his forties in good health and CMV-seronegative. CDR3 sequence reads: CASSEPVQGFNQPQNF. DNA of the CDR3: TGTGCCAGCAGTGAACCTGTCCAGGGCTTCAATCAGCCCCAGAATTTT.